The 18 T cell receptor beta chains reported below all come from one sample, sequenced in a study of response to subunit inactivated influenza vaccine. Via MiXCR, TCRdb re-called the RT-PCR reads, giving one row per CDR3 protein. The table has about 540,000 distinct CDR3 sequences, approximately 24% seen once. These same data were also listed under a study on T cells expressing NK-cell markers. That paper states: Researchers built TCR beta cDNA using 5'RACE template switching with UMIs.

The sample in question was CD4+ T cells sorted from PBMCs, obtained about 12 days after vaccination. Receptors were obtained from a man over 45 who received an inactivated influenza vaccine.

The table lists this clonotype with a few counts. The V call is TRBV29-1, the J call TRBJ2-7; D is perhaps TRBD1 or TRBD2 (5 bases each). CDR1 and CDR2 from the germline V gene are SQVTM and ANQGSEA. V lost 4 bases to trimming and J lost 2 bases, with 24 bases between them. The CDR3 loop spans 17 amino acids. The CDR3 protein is CSVVRDGLPPHTYEQYF. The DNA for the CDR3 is TGCAGCGTTGTGAGGGACGGTCTACCGCCTCACACCTACGAGCAGTACTTC.

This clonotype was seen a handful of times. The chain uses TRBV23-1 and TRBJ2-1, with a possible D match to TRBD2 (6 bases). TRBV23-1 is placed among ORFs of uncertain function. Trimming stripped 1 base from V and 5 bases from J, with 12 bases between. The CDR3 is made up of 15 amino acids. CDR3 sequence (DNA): TGCGCCAGCAGTCAATTTAGCGGAGGAAACAATGAGCAGTTCTTC. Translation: CASSQFSGGNNEQFF.

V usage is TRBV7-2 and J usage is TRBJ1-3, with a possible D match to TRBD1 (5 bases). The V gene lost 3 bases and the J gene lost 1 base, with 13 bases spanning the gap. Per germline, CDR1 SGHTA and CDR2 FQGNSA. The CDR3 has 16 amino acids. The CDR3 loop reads CASSLGGGFSGNTIYF. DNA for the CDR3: TGTGCCAGCAGCTTGGGGGGTGGTTTTTCTGGAAACACCATATATTTT. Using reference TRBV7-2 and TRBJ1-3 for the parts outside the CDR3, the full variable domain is GAGVSQSPSNKVTEKGKDVELRCDPISGHTALYWYRQSLGQGLEFLIYFQGNSAPDKSGLPSDRFSAERTGGSVSTLTIQRTQQEDSAVYLCASSLGGGFSGNTIYFGEGSWLTVV.

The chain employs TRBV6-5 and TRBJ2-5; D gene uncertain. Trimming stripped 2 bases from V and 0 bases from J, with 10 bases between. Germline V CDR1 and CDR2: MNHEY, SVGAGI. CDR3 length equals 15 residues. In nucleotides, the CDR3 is TGTGCCAGCAGTTACCGCGACCGCTACCAAGAGACCCAGTACTTC. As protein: CASSYRDRYQETQYF.

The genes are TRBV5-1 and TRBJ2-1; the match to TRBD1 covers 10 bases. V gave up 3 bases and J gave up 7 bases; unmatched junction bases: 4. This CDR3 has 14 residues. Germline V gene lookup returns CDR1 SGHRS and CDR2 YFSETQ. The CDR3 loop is CASSSGTGVNEQFF. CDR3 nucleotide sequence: TGCGCCAGCAGCTCCGGGACAGGGGTAAATGAGCAGTTCTTC.

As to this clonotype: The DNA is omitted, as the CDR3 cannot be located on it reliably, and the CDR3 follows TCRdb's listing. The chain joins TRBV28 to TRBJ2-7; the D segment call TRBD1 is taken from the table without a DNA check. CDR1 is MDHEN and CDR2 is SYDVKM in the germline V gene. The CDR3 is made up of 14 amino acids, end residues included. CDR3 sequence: CASSSSGRGAEQYF.

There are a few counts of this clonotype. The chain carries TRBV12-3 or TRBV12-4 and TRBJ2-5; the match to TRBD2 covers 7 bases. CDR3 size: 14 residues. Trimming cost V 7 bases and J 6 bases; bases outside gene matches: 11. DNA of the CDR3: TGTGCCAGCACCCTACCCGGGAGGTTGCAGACCCAGTACTTC. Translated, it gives CASTLPGRLQTQYF.

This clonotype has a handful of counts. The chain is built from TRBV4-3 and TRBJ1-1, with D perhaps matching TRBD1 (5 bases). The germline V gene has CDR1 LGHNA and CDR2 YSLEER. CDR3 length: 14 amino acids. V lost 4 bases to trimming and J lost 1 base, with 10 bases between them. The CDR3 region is CASSLLDRNTEAFF. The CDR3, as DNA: TGCGCCAGCAGCCTATTAGACAGGAACACTGAAGCTTTCTTT.

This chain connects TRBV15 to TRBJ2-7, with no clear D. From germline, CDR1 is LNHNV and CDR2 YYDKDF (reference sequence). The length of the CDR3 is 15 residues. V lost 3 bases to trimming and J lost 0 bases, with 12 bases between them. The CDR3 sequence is CATSSNRGSSYEQYF. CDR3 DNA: TGTGCCACCAGCAGTAACAGAGGAAGCTCCTACGAGCAGTACTTC. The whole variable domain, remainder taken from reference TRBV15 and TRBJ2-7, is DAMVIQNPRYQVTQFGKPVTLSCSQTLNHNVMYWYQQKSSQAPKLLFHYYDKDFNNEADTPDNFQSRRPNTSFCFLDIRSPGLGDTAMYLCATSSNRGSSYEQYFGPGTRLTVT.

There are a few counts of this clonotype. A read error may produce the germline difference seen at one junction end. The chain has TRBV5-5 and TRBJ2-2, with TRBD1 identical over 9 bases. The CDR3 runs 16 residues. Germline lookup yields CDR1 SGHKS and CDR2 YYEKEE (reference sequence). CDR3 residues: CASSPTGTGNSGELFF. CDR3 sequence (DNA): TGTGCCAGCAGCCCCACGGGGACAGGGAACAGCGGGGAGCTGTTTTTT.

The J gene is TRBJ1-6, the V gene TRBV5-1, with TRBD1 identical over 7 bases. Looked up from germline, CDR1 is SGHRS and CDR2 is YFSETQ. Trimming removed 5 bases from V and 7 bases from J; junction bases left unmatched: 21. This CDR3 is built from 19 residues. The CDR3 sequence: CASSFLGGQAMGLNSPLHF. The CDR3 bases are TGCGCCAGCAGTTTTTTAGGTGGACAGGCGATGGGGTTGAATTCACCCCTCCACTTT.

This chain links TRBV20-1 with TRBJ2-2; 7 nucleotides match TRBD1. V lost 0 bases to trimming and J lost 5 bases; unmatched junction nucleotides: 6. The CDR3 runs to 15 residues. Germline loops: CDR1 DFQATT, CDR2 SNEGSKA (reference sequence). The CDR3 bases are TGCAGTGCTAGAGATCTTACAGGGGAAACCGGGGAGCTGTTTTTT. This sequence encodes CSARDLTGETGELFF.

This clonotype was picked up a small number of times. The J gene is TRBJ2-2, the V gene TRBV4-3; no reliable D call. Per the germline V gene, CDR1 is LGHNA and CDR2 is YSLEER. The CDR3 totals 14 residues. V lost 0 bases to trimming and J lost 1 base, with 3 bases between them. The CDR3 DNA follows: TGCGCCAGCAGCCAAGATCAGAACACCGGGGAGCTGTTTTTT. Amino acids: CASSQDQNTGELFF.

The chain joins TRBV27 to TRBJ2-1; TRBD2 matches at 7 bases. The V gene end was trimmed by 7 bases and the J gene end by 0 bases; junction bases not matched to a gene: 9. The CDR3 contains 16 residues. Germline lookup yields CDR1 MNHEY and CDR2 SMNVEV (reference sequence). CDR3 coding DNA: TGTGCCAGCAAAAAACAGCGGGGCAGCTCCTACAATGAGCAGTTCTTC. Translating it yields CASKKQRGSSYNEQFF.

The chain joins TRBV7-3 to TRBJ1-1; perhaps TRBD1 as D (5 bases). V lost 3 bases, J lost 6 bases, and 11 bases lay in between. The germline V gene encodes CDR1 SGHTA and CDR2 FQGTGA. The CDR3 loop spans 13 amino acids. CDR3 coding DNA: TGTGCCAGCAGCTTTCGGGACGAGGCTGAAGCTTTCTTT. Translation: CASSFRDEAEAFF.

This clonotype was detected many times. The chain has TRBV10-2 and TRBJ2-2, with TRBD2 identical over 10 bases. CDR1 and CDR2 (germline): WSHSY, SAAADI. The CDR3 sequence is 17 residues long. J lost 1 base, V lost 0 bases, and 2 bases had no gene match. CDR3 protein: CASSESRLAGNTGELFF. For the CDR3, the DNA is TGCGCCAGCAGTGAGTCGAGACTAGCGGGGAACACCGGGGAGCTGTTTTTT.

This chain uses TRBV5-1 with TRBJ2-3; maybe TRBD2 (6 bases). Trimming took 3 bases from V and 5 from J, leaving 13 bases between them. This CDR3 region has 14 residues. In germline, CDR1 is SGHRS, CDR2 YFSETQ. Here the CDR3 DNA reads TGCGCCAGCAGCTCGGGACTCGACGGAGATACGCAGTATTTT. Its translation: CASSSGLDGDTQYF.

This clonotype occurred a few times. CDR3 protein: CSAPSGLAGASAKNIQYF. DNA for the CDR3: TGCAGTGCCCCGTCGGGACTAGCGGGAGCTTCAGCCAAAAACATTCAGTACTTC. The V call is TRBV20-1, the J call TRBJ2-4; 14 bases match TRBD2. The V gene end was trimmed by 6 bases and the J gene end by 0 bases; junction bases not matched to a gene: 10. The CDR3 sequence is 18 residues long. Germline-derived CDR1 and CDR2 are DFQATT and SNEGSKA (reference sequence).